A selection of T cell receptor beta chains follows, all from one sample in a study of untreated major depressive disorder. Repertoires were generated with immunoSEQ multiplex PCR, while TCRdb's copy carries only in-frame clones and drops some. The table shows 20,000 or so clones, with about 92% occurring only once. Sequencing was carried out using CD4+ T cells from PBMCs. Receptors were obtained from a woman aged 40 to 49 with major depressive disorder. CDR3s include the opening cysteine and the closing phenylalanine or tryptophan. A D gene is named only where the DNA matches it firmly. Clone sizes are given selectively: once, few, many, or a class where the clone is expanded.

clone_size: once; cdr3_length: 11; v_call: TRBV20-1; d_call: TRBD1; j_call: TRBJ1-1; cdr3_aa: CSATRTGGAFF; cdr3_nt: TGCAGTGCTACACGGACAGGGGGGGCTTTCTTT
clone_size: once; cdr3_length: 15; v_call: TRBV9; d_call: NA; j_call: TRBJ2-5; cdr3_aa: CASSLPTEYQETQYF; cdr3_nt: TGTGCCAGCAGCCTCCCTACGGAGTACCAAGAGACCCAGTACTTC
clone_size: once; cdr3_length: 13; v_call: TRBV27; d_call: NA; j_call: TRBJ1-1; cdr3_aa: CASSLKSNTEAFF; cdr3_nt: TGTGCCAGCAGTTTGAAGTCGAACACTGAAGCTTTCTTT
clone_size: NA; cdr3_length: 13; v_call: TRBV30; d_call: NA; j_call: TRBJ1-1; cdr3_aa: CAWSARGNTEAFF; cdr3_nt: TGTGCCTGGAGTGCACGGGGGAACACTGAAGCTTTCTTT
clone_size: NA; cdr3_length: 15; v_call: TRBV4-2; d_call: NA; j_call: TRBJ1-1; cdr3_aa: CASSRAIRVNTEAFF; cdr3_nt: TGTGCCAGCAGCCGAGCTATTCGGGTGAACACTGAAGCTTTCTTT
clone_size: NA; cdr3_length: 12; v_call: TRBV29-1; d_call: NA; j_call: TRBJ2-2; cdr3_aa: CSVGRNTGELFF; cdr3_nt: TGCAGCGTTGGTAGGAACACCGGGGAGCTGTTTTTT
clone_size: NA; cdr3_length: 12; v_call: TRBV19; d_call: NA; j_call: TRBJ1-4; cdr3_aa: CAIRDNGEKLFF; cdr3_nt: TGTGCCATAAGGGACAACGGTGAAAAACTGTTTTTT
clone_size: NA; cdr3_length: 15; v_call: TRBV27; d_call: TRBD1; j_call: TRBJ1-1; cdr3_aa: CASSSLGQGGLRAFF; cdr3_nt: TGTGCCAGCAGTTCCCTTGGACAGGGAGGGCTAAGAGCTTTCTTT
clone_size: NA; cdr3_length: 14; v_call: TRBV30; d_call: NA; j_call: TRBJ1-2; cdr3_aa: CAWESGTLYYGYTF; cdr3_nt: TGTGCCTGGGAAAGCGGGACACTATACTATGGCTACACCTTC
clone_size: NA; cdr3_length: 14; v_call: TRBV6-1; d_call: NA; j_call: TRBJ2-1; cdr3_aa: CASSEAGRTGEQFF; cdr3_nt: TGTGCCAGCAGTGAAGCCGGGAGAACAGGCGAGCAGTTCTTC
clone_size: NA; cdr3_length: 15; v_call: TRBV30; d_call: NA; j_call: TRBJ2-4; cdr3_aa: CAWSGRVGAKNIQYF; cdr3_nt: TGTGCCTGGAGCGGCAGGGTTGGGGCCAAAAACATTCAGTACTTC
clone_size: NA; cdr3_length: 14; v_call: TRBV14; d_call: NA; j_call: TRBJ2-4; cdr3_aa: CASSPTLDVNIQYF; cdr3_nt: TGTGCCAGCAGCCCCACCTTGGACGTAAACATTCAGTACTTC
clone_size: NA; cdr3_length: 15; v_call: TRBV7-2; d_call: TRBD2; j_call: TRBJ2-5; cdr3_aa: CASSPTSGRRETQYF; cdr3_nt: TGTGCCAGCAGCCCGACTAGCGGGCGTCGGGAGACCCAGTACTTC
clone_size: NA; cdr3_length: 13; v_call: TRBV2; d_call: NA; j_call: TRBJ1-2; cdr3_aa: CASMGERVYGYTF; cdr3_nt: TGTGCCAGCATGGGTGAGAGGGTTTATGGCTACACCTTC
clone_size: NA; cdr3_length: 15; v_call: TRBV9; d_call: NA; j_call: TRBJ1-1; cdr3_aa: CASSAGTGLNTEAFF; cdr3_nt: TGTGCCAGCAGCGCAGGAACAGGGTTGAACACTGAAGCTTTCTTT
clone_size: NA; cdr3_length: 15; v_call: TRBV4-1; d_call: NA; j_call: TRBJ2-3; cdr3_aa: CASSQTGSPFDTQYF; cdr3_nt: TGCGCCAGCAGCCAAACAGGGTCGCCATTCGATACGCAGTATTTT
clone_size: NA; cdr3_length: 14; v_call: TRBV19; d_call: TRBD1; j_call: TRBJ1-2; cdr3_aa: CASSITQGGYGYTF; cdr3_nt: TGTGCCAGTAGTATCACCCAGGGGGGCTATGGCTACACCTTC
clone_size: NA; cdr3_length: 15; v_call: TRBV30; d_call: NA; j_call: TRBJ1-5; cdr3_aa: CAWSLGLRGVQPQHF; cdr3_nt: TGTGCCTGGAGCCTCGGTTTAAGGGGGGTTCAGCCCCAGCATTTT
clone_size: NA; cdr3_length: 16; v_call: TRBV14; d_call: NA; j_call: TRBJ1-3; cdr3_aa: CASSQVEVHSGNTIYF; cdr3_nt: TGTGCCAGCAGCCAAGTCGAGGTACACTCTGGAAACACCATATATTTT
clone_size: NA; cdr3_length: 15; v_call: TRBV11-3; d_call: TRBD1; j_call: TRBJ1-2; cdr3_aa: CASTAGDRVNYGYTF; cdr3_nt: TGTGCCAGCACCGCCGGCGACAGGGTTAACTATGGCTACACCTTC
clone_size: NA; cdr3_length: 14; v_call: TRBV6-1; d_call: NA; j_call: TRBJ1-1; cdr3_aa: CASSESALNTEAFF; cdr3_nt: TGTGCCAGCAGTGAATCCGCCCTGAACACTGAAGCTTTCTTT
clone_size: once; cdr3_length: 15; v_call: TRBV5-4; d_call: TRBD1; j_call: TRBJ1-1; cdr3_aa: CASRQDRGTNTEAFF; cdr3_nt: TGTGCCAGCAGACAGGACAGGGGGACGAACACTGAAGCTTTCTTT
clone_size: NA; cdr3_length: 10; v_call: TRBV29-1; d_call: NA; j_call: TRBJ1-2; cdr3_aa: CSVDLGGYTF; cdr3_nt: TGCAGCGTTGATCTGGGTGGCTACACCTTC
clone_size: NA; cdr3_length: 12; v_call: TRBV2; d_call: NA; j_call: TRBJ2-5; cdr3_aa: CASTGERGTQYF; cdr3_nt: TGTGCCAGCACTGGGGAAAGGGGGACCCAGTACTTC
clone_size: NA; cdr3_length: 14; v_call: TRBV6-1; d_call: TRBD1; j_call: TRBJ1-2; cdr3_aa: CASSLGTGVYGYTF; cdr3_nt: TGTGCCAGCAGTTTAGGGACAGGAGTCTATGGCTACACCTTC
clone_size: NA; cdr3_length: 13; v_call: TRBV29-1; d_call: TRBD1; j_call: TRBJ2-7; cdr3_aa: CSTSRGQGNEQYF; cdr3_nt: TGCAGCACCAGCCGGGGACAGGGGAACGAGCAGTACTTC
clone_size: once; cdr3_length: 13; v_call: TRBV6-1; d_call: NA; j_call: TRBJ1-1; cdr3_aa: CASRITSNTEAFF; cdr3_nt: TGTGCCAGCAGGATAACATCGAACACTGAAGCTTTCTTT
clone_size: NA; cdr3_length: 14; v_call: TRBV10-2; d_call: NA; j_call: TRBJ1-1; cdr3_aa: CASFGAGKDTEAFF; cdr3_nt: TGCGCCAGCTTTGGGGCAGGGAAAGACACTGAAGCTTTCTTT
clone_size: once; cdr3_length: 13; v_call: TRBV6-1; d_call: NA; j_call: TRBJ1-1; cdr3_aa: CATRDTVNTEAFF; cdr3_nt: TGTGCCACAAGGGACACCGTGAACACTGAAGCTTTCTTT
clone_size: NA; cdr3_length: 16; v_call: TRBV7-3; d_call: TRBD1; j_call: TRBJ2-3; cdr3_aa: CASSAFPGQGVDTQYF; cdr3_nt: TGTGCCAGCAGCGCCTTTCCGGGACAGGGGGTAGATACGCAGTATTTT
clone_size: NA; cdr3_length: 16; v_call: TRBV5-5; d_call: TRBD2; j_call: TRBJ2-3; cdr3_aa: CASSLVAGGGTDTQYF; cdr3_nt: TGTGCCAGCAGCTTGGTGGCGGGAGGAGGGACAGATACGCAGTATTTT
clone_size: NA; cdr3_length: 17; v_call: TRBV5-1; d_call: TRBD1; j_call: TRBJ1-1; cdr3_aa: CASSLGTGRQLNTEAFF; cdr3_nt: TGCGCCAGCAGCTTGGGGACAGGGAGACAGCTGAACACTGAAGCTTTCTTT
clone_size: NA; cdr3_length: 16; v_call: TRBV18; d_call: NA; j_call: TRBJ2-1; cdr3_aa: CASSPPRRVVRGEQFF; cdr3_nt: TGTGCCAGCTCACCTCCCCGCAGGGTAGTGAGGGGTGAGCAGTTCTTC
clone_size: NA; cdr3_length: 13; v_call: TRBV30; d_call: NA; j_call: TRBJ1-1; cdr3_aa: CAWRTRVDTEAFF; cdr3_nt: TGTGCCTGGAGAACCCGGGTTGACACTGAAGCTTTCTTT
clone_size: NA; cdr3_length: 16; v_call: TRBV7-9; d_call: NA; j_call: TRBJ1-3; cdr3_aa: CASSPWRESSGNTIYF; cdr3_nt: TGTGCCAGCAGCCCCTGGCGTGAGAGCTCTGGAAACACCATATATTTT
clone_size: NA; cdr3_length: 12; v_call: TRBV10-3; d_call: NA; j_call: TRBJ1-1; cdr3_aa: CAISESGPEAFF; cdr3_nt: TGTGCCATCAGTGAGTCCGGTCCAGAAGCTTTCTTT
clone_size: NA; cdr3_length: 14; v_call: TRBV7-3; d_call: NA; j_call: TRBJ2-3; cdr3_aa: CASSLGLSTDTQYF; cdr3_nt: TGTGCCAGCAGCTTGGGACTGAGCACAGATACGCAGTATTTT
clone_size: NA; cdr3_length: 17; v_call: TRBV27; d_call: TRBD1; j_call: TRBJ1-1; cdr3_aa: CASSFPGQGACGTEAFF; cdr3_nt: TGTGCCAGCAGTTTCCCGGGACAGGGGGCTTGCGGCACTGAAGCTTTCTTT
clone_size: NA; cdr3_length: 12; v_call: TRBV12-5; d_call: NA; j_call: TRBJ1-1; cdr3_aa: CASGDTGTEAFF; cdr3_nt: TGTGCTAGTGGGGACACTGGCACTGAAGCTTTCTTT
clone_size: NA; cdr3_length: 13; v_call: TRBV7-7; d_call: NA; j_call: TRBJ1-1; cdr3_aa: CASSLSTDTEAFF; cdr3_nt: TGTGCTAGCAGCTTGTCGACGGACACTGAAGCTTTCTTT
clone_size: once; cdr3_length: 16; v_call: TRBV19; d_call: NA; j_call: TRBJ2-7; cdr3_aa: CASSIVGTLEVYEQYF; cdr3_nt: TGTGCCAGTAGTATAGTCGGGACACTAGAAGTATACGAGCAGTACTTC
clone_size: NA; cdr3_length: 12; v_call: TRBV4-2; d_call: NA; j_call: TRBJ2-3; cdr3_aa: CASSPRQDPQYF; cdr3_nt: TGTGCCAGCAGCCCCCGACAGGACCCGCAGTATTTT
clone_size: once; cdr3_length: 16; v_call: TRBV6-1; d_call: NA; j_call: TRBJ2-1; cdr3_aa: CASSALLVRGSNEQFF; cdr3_nt: TGTGCCAGCAGTGCCCTCCTCGTAAGGGGGAGCAATGAGCAGTTCTTC
clone_size: NA; cdr3_length: 17; v_call: TRBV5-1; d_call: TRBD1; j_call: TRBJ2-6; cdr3_aa: CASSPSTGNSGANVLTF; cdr3_nt: TGCGCCAGCAGCCCTTCGACAGGGAACTCTGGGGCCAACGTCCTGACTTTC
clone_size: NA; cdr3_length: 16; v_call: TRBV4-3; d_call: NA; j_call: TRBJ2-3; cdr3_aa: CASSQGTGIRTDTQYF; cdr3_nt: TGCGCCAGCAGCCAAGGAACAGGGATTCGCACAGATACGCAGTATTTT
clone_size: NA; cdr3_length: 15; v_call: TRBV6-5; d_call: NA; j_call: TRBJ2-1; cdr3_aa: CASSSRGNSYNEQFF; cdr3_nt: TGTGCCAGCAGCTCACGGGGTAACTCCTACAATGAGCAGTTCTTC
clone_size: NA; cdr3_length: 15; v_call: TRBV4-2; d_call: TRBD2; j_call: TRBJ2-3; cdr3_aa: CASSQRREWRDTQYF; cdr3_nt: TGTGCCAGCAGCCAAAGGCGGGAGTGGCGAGATACGCAGTATTTT
clone_size: NA; cdr3_length: 11; v_call: TRBV7-9; d_call: NA; j_call: TRBJ1-1; cdr3_aa: CASGQSTEAFF; cdr3_nt: TGTGCCAGTGGACAGAGCACTGAAGCTTTCTTT
clone_size: NA; cdr3_length: 15; v_call: TRBV5-1; d_call: NA; j_call: TRBJ1-1; cdr3_aa: CASSLNSLMNTEAFF; cdr3_nt: TGCGCCAGCAGCTTGAACAGCCTCATGAACACTGAAGCTTTCTTT
clone_size: NA; cdr3_length: 15; v_call: TRBV11-3; d_call: NA; j_call: TRBJ1-3; cdr3_aa: CASSLVWQESDTIYF; cdr3_nt: TGTGCCAGCAGCTTAGTTTGGCAGGAGTCGGACACCATATATTTT
clone_size: NA; cdr3_length: 14; v_call: TRBV9; d_call: NA; j_call: TRBJ1-2; cdr3_aa: CASARAPNIYGYTF; cdr3_nt: TGTGCCAGCGCTAGGGCTCCTAATATCTATGGCTACACCTTC
clone_size: NA; cdr3_length: 19; v_call: TRBV4-3; d_call: NA; j_call: TRBJ2-3; cdr3_aa: CASSQDPPRTGFSTDTQYF; cdr3_nt: TGCGCCAGCAGCCAAGATCCCCCGAGGACGGGGTTTAGCACAGATACGCAGTATTTT
clone_size: NA; cdr3_length: 13; v_call: TRBV10-3; d_call: NA; j_call: TRBJ1-6; cdr3_aa: CAIMGGGNSPLHF; cdr3_nt: TGTGCCATCATGGGGGGAGGAAATTCACCCCTCCACTTT
clone_size: NA; cdr3_length: 13; v_call: TRBV29-1; d_call: TRBD1; j_call: TRBJ1-1; cdr3_aa: CSVNRGRNTEAFF; cdr3_nt: TGCAGCGTCAACAGGGGAAGGAACACTGAAGCTTTCTTT
clone_size: NA; cdr3_length: 15; v_call: TRBV5-8; d_call: NA; j_call: TRBJ1-2; cdr3_aa: CASSSPSKANYGYTF; cdr3_nt: TGTGCCAGCAGCTCTCCATCAAAGGCTAACTATGGCTACACCTTC
clone_size: NA; cdr3_length: 14; v_call: TRBV29-1; d_call: NA; j_call: TRBJ2-3; cdr3_aa: CSVVKLTSTDTQYF; cdr3_nt: TGCAGCGTTGTGAAACTAACGAGCACAGATACGCAGTATTTT
clone_size: NA; cdr3_length: 11; v_call: TRBV9; d_call: NA; j_call: TRBJ2-1; cdr3_aa: CASSGAGDRLF; cdr3_nt: TGTGCCAGCAGCGGAGCCGGGGATAGGCTCTTC
clone_size: NA; cdr3_length: 15; v_call: TRBV7-2; d_call: NA; j_call: TRBJ1-5; cdr3_aa: CASSLGFGGWQPQHF; cdr3_nt: TGTGCCAGCAGCTTAGGTTTCGGGGGCTGGCAGCCCCAGCATTTT
clone_size: NA; cdr3_length: 15; v_call: TRBV5-4; d_call: NA; j_call: TRBJ2-4; cdr3_aa: CASSERSVAKNIQYF; cdr3_nt: TGTGCCAGCAGCGAGAGGAGTGTAGCCAAAAACATTCAGTACTTC
clone_size: NA; cdr3_length: 15; v_call: TRBV5-1; d_call: TRBD1; j_call: TRBJ1-5; cdr3_aa: CASSLQGAEYQPQHF; cdr3_nt: TGCGCCAGCAGCTTGCAGGGGGCCGAGTATCAGCCCCAGCATTTT